This TCR beta chain emerged from a study of blood T cell repertoires in COVID-19. Study in general: Spain, Italy and the United States supplied samples that represented acute and convalescent COVID-19. Sample material is recorded as cDNA or gDNA derived from T cells, B-cell-depleted T cells, or PBMCs.

The V end lost 0 bases, the J end lost 0 bases, and 4 bases lay between the germline ends. This CDR3 has 15 residues. Germline values: CDR1 SGHDT, CDR2 YYEEEE. Source study methods: Scientists estimated how many nucleated cells there were by amplifying reference gene primers. Measured with immunoSEQ multiplex PCR; TCRdb has only the in-frame clones, and not every one. Clonal size and the V and J genes are those of that table, whereas D and trimming came from the DNA. Of roughly 100,000 clones listed, roughly 87% are singletons. The rearrangement links TRBV5-6 to TRBJ2-6, with unresolved D. The sample taken for sequencing was peripheral blood. The TCR sequence derives from a man in his fifties or sixties with active COVID-19. CDR3 DNA sequence: TGTGCCAGCAGCTTGGCGGGCTCTGGGGCCAACGTCCTGACTTTC. It specifies CASSLAGSGANVLTF.